These T cell receptor beta chains were read from a single sample in a study of T cell changes during pregnancy in multiple sclerosis. Sequencing used immunoSEQ multiplex PCR; TCRdb keeps in-frame clones, though not all of them. The table records just over 50,000 clones, roughly 92% of them present only once. This specimen was CD4+ T cells from peripheral blood mononuclear cells, taken in the second trimester of pregnancy. The receptors derive from a female donor with multiple sclerosis, enrolled in a pregnancy study. Both conserved end residues are part of each CDR3. Each record gives: J gene, D gene, clone size, V gene, CDR3 protein, CDR3 DNA. A D gene is named only where the DNA matches it firmly. Size tells how often a clone was seen (once, few, many) or the class of an expanded clone, and some rows leave it out.

>TRBJ2-3|-|-|TRBV9
CASTPRGSTDTQYF
TGTGCCAGCACCCCGAGGGGGAGCACAGATACGCAGTATTTT
>TRBJ1-1|TRBD1|-|TRBV7-3
CASRQGHGTEAFF
TGTGCCAGCAGACAGGGGCACGGCACTGAAGCTTTCTTT
>TRBJ1-2|TRBD1|-|TRBV28
CATMEGQGLFYGYTF
TGTGCCACCATGGAGGGACAGGGTCTATTCTATGGCTACACCTTC
>TRBJ2-3|TRBD1|-|TRBV5-6
CASSLAGQPSTDTQYF
TGTGCCAGCAGCTTGGCGGGACAGCCTAGCACAGATACGCAGTATTTT
>TRBJ1-1|-|-|TRBV7-3
CASSSGRGNTEAFF
TGTGCCAGCAGCTCTGGACGGGGGAACACTGAAGCTTTCTTT
>TRBJ2-5|-|-|TRBV7-9
CASSPQETQYF
TGTGCCAGCAGCCCACAGGAGACCCAGTACTTC
>TRBJ1-1|TRBD1|-|TRBV19
CASWDRGGTEAFF
TGTGCCAGCTGGGACAGGGGAGGTACTGAAGCTTTCTTT
>TRBJ1-6|-|once|TRBV14
CASSQRVSGRFISPLHF
TGTGCCAGCAGCCAACGGGTGTCAGGGCGTTTTATTTCACCCCTCCACTTT
>TRBJ1-4|TRBD1|-|TRBV7-2
CASSFDRGGNEKLFF
TGTGCCAGCAGCTTCGACAGGGGTGGCAATGAAAAACTGTTTTTT
>TRBJ1-6|TRBD1|-|TRBV7-2
CASSPRDRVGSPLHF
TGTGCCAGCAGCCCCCGGGACAGGGTAGGCTCACCCCTCCACTTT
>TRBJ1-2|-|-|TRBV6-5
CATRRMGGNYGYTF
TGTGCCACCCGGAGAATGGGGGGAAACTATGGCTACACCTTC
>TRBJ1-4|-|-|TRBV4-2
CASSSRESLLLNEKLFF
TGTGCCAGCAGCAGCAGGGAATCCCTCCTCCTTAATGAAAAACTGTTTTTT
>TRBJ2-7|TRBD2|-|TRBV7-9
CASSRAGGEGYEQYF
TGTGCCAGCAGCCGGGCCGGAGGGGAGGGCTACGAGCAGTACTTC
>TRBJ1-5|-|-|TRBV27
CASSRGAGGQPQHF
TGTGCCAGCAGTCGGGGGGCTGGGGGTCAGCCCCAGCATTTT
>TRBJ2-7|-|-|TRBV25-1
CASSPSPAYEQYF
TGTGCCAGCAGCCCGTCTCCTGCCTACGAGCAGTACTTC
>TRBJ2-1|TRBD1|-|TRBV29-1
CSVGQAQGEQFF
TGCAGCGTCGGACAGGCACAAGGGGAGCAGTTCTTC
>TRBJ1-5|-|-|TRBV2
CASSDDRSNQPQHF
TGTGCCAGCAGCGACGACAGGAGCAATCAGCCCCAGCATTTT
>TRBJ1-2|-|-|TRBV6-6
CASTPPPDRNYGYTF
TGTGCCAGCACCCCACCCCCGGACAGAAACTATGGCTACACCTTC
>TRBJ2-7|-|-|TRBV2
CASKSEGPSYEQYF
TGTGCCAGCAAGTCGGAGGGCCCCAGCTACGAGCAGTACTTC
>TRBJ2-7|-|-|TRBV6-5
CASSYSRSGMAYEQYF
TGTGCCAGCAGTTACTCTCGGTCGGGGATGGCCTACGAGCAGTACTTC
>TRBJ1-1|-|-|TRBV4-3
CASSRTLGGTEAFF
TGCGCCAGCAGCCGGACCTTGGGGGGCACTGAAGCTTTCTTT
>TRBJ2-7|TRBD1|-|TRBV9
CASSVGSGGRSYEQYF
TGTGCCAGCAGCGTAGGGTCAGGGGGCAGATCCTACGAGCAGTACTTC
>TRBJ2-2|-|-|TRBV7-9
CASRPGSLNTGELFF
TGTGCCAGCAGGCCCGGGTCCCTAAACACCGGGGAGCTGTTTTTT
>TRBJ1-2|-|-|TRBV4-3
CASSQRRGNYGYTF
TGCGCCAGCAGCCAAAGGAGGGGCAACTATGGCTACACCTTC
>TRBJ2-5|TRBD1|-|TRBV7-9
CASTKTLGQQETQYF
TGTGCCAGCACCAAAACGTTGGGACAGCAAGAGACCCAGTACTTC
>TRBJ2-5|TRBD2|-|TRBV19
CASSYRSLAVQETQYF
TGTGCCAGTAGTTACCGAAGCCTAGCGGTCCAAGAGACCCAGTACTTC
>TRBJ1-1|-|-|TRBV19
CASSIVRGRVGLTEAFF
TGTGCCAGTAGTATAGTCCGCGGCAGGGTGGGGCTCACTGAAGCTTTCTTT
>TRBJ1-2|TRBD1|-|TRBV6-5
CASTPRQGAYGYTF
TGTGCCAGCACCCCCCGGCAGGGGGCGTATGGCTACACCTTC
>TRBJ2-1|TRBD2|-|TRBV19
CASSTGLAGGRNEQFF
TGTGCCAGTAGTACCGGACTAGCGGGGGGACGCAATGAGCAGTTCTTC
>TRBJ1-2|-|-|TRBV11-2
CASSSPLPGQNRYGYTF
TGTGCCAGCAGCTCCCCGCTGCCGGGTCAAAATCGATATGGCTACACCTTC
>TRBJ1-6|-|-|TRBV7-2
CASSLALPSNSPLHF
TGTGCCAGCAGCTTAGCTCTGCCGAGTAATTCACCCCTCCACTTT
>TRBJ2-1|-|-|TRBV19
CASKLRGNEQFF
TGTGCCAGTAAGTTGAGGGGGAATGAGCAGTTCTTC